Sequencing of this T cell receptor (beta chain) was carried out in a study of T-cell memory formation after mild COVID-19. The overall study: Among the donors, TCR clusters were largely specific to each donor. Whole-study results and caveats: Those CD4+ clones that contracted were mainly in CM and EM (CD8+ ones in EMRA). The authors did not confirm SARS-CoV-2 specificity of second-wave clones peaking day 37.

On this clonotype: Its specificity is not known.

The authors produced TCR alpha and TCR beta cDNA libraries with sample barcodes and UMIs by 5'RACE using constant-segment primers. Via MiXCR, TCRdb re-called the 5' RACE reads, giving one row per CDR3 protein. The sample yields some 88,000 distinct CDR3 sequences, about 23% seen once. CDR3 size: 14 residues. Germline V lookup: CDR1 MNHEY, CDR2 SVGAGI. Trimming shortened V by 6 bases and J by 6 bases, and 16 bases separated the two germline ends. This sequence joins TRBV6-5 and TRBJ2-3; D is perhaps TRBD1 (6 bases). This TCR derives from a man between 18 and 35 years old who had mild COVID-19 (a few samples of this study predate the infection). Cell type and time point are not known. The sample comprised PBMCs or a T cell subset sorted from them (not recorded which). CDR3 sequence (DNA): TGTGCCAGCAGGGGAAAAACAGGGTACGATACGCAGTATTTT. Residues: CASRGKTGYDTQYF.